In this sample, the clone carrying this TCR beta chain turned up many times. The germline CDR1 and CDR2 sequences are SGHAT and FQDESV (reference sequence). Trimming pared 5 bases from V and 3 bases from J, leaving 16 bases between. The CDR3 length is 15 residues. This sample stems from a study of T cells in Graves' hyperthyroidism and ophthalmopathy. From RNA transcripts, TCR beta CDR3 regions were amplified. During a first-round RT-PCR of the TCR CDR3, the HTBI primer set was used. TCRdb re-derived calls from the multiplex PCR reads in MiXCR, one entry per CDR3 protein. The table shows roughly 750,000 distinct CDR3 sequences, with roughly 15% occurring only once.

The rearrangement uses TRBV11-1 and TRBJ2-5; D gene uncertain. This TCR came from a man between 18 and 35 years old with Graves' hyperthyroidism. Sequenced: blood. CDR3 region: CASSLNGPQKETQYF. In nucleotides, the CDR3 is TGTGCCAGCAGCCTGAACGGACCACAAAAAGAGACCCAGTACTTC.